The subject of this entry is one TCR beta chain. Its cognate antigen is unknown. The sample originates from a study of T cell responses to AZD1222 COVID-19 vaccine. Study results and caveats: Most donors were white British and more were female, and clonal diversity was possibly underestimated.

Measured with immunoSEQ multiplex PCR; TCRdb has only the in-frame clones, and not every one. The sample holds 110,000 or so clones, roughly 90% seen once. CDR1 and CDR2 (germline): SEHNR, FQNEAQ (reference sequence). The CDR3 runs to 14 residues. Trimming took off 0 bases at V and 3 bases at J, with 8 bases between the two ends. The chain couples TRBV7-9 to TRBJ1-2, with D perhaps matching TRBD1 (5 bases). The TCR originated in an adult in good health. Specimen: peripheral blood, collected on day 0 of AZD1222 vaccination. CDR3 nucleotide sequence: TGTGCCAGCAGCTTAGCCGGCAGGGACTATGGCTACACCTTC. It codes for CASSLAGRDYGYTF.